The T cell receptor (beta chain) described here comes from a study of blood T cell repertoires in COVID-19. Background on the study: The United States, Italy and Spain were the sources of the acute and convalescent COVID-19 samples. Sources were T cells, B-cell-depleted T cells, or PBMCs; the material itself was cDNA or gDNA.

In the original analysis: From reference gene primer amplification, estimates of nucleated cell counts were derived. Some clones are missing from TCRdb's copy, which holds only in-frame ones; the method was immunoSEQ multiplex PCR. V and J calls and clone size are copied from that table; D and trimming were computed from the DNA. The sample records around 74,000 clones, 80% to 90% being singletons. Germline lookup yields CDR1 SGHAT and CDR2 FQNNGV. Trimming left V 2 bases short and J 8 bases short, with 6 bases between. This CDR3 has 12 residues. The receptor was isolated from a man aged 45-65 years with active COVID-19. The chain carries TRBV11-2 and TRBJ2-2; TRBD1 might be the D (5 bases). Sequenced input: peripheral blood. CDR3 residues: CASSLQGGELFF. As DNA, the CDR3 is TGTGCCAGCAGCTTACAGGGAGGGGAGCTGTTTTTT.